A selection of T cell receptor beta chains follows, all from one sample in a study of T cell responses to AZD1222 COVID-19 vaccine. Here immunoSEQ multiplex PCR was the method, and the copy in TCRdb shows in-frame clones only, minus some. The sample has around 140,000 clones, about 90% seen once. Sequenced material: peripheral blood, taken 28 days after the second dose of the MenACWY control vaccine. The source of these receptors is an adult who received the MenACWY meningococcal vaccine as a control. The CDR3 runs from the conserved cysteine through the conserved F or W. A D gene is named only where the DNA matches it firmly. Clone size, where shown, is once, few, many, or a class for clones that have expanded.

d_call clone_size j_call v_call cdr3_length cdr3_aa cdr3_nt
TRBD1 - TRBJ1-2 TRBV12-3/TRBV12-4 13 CASSVGQMGGYTF TGTGCCAGCAGTGTGGGACAGATGGGTGGCTACACCTTC
TRBD1 - TRBJ2-2 TRBV3-1/TRBV3-2 13 CASSSGQPGELFF TGTGCCAGCAGCTCGGGACAGCCCGGGGAGCTGTTTTTT
TRBD1 - TRBJ1-2 TRBV6-6 15 CASSPIQQGGGGYTF TGTGCCAGCAGTCCTATACAACAGGGGGGAGGTGGCTACACCTTC
TRBD2 - TRBJ2-2 TRBV10-3 15 CAIRGTSGGAGELFF TGTGCCATCAGGGGCACTAGCGGGGGTGCCGGGGAGCTGTTTTTT
- - TRBJ1-6 TRBV4-3 14 CASSQAYNNSPLHF TGCGCCAGCAGCCAAGCCTATAACAATTCACCCCTCCACTTT
- - TRBJ1-5 TRBV7-8 14 CASSLQGGNQPQHF TGTGCCAGCAGCTTACAGGGAGGCAATCAGCCCCAGCATTTT
TRBD1 - TRBJ1-2 TRBV15 20 CATSRVAPGTGGGIHYGYTF TGTGCCACCAGCAGAGTCGCGCCCGGGACAGGGGGCGGAATACACTATGGCTACACCTTC
- - TRBJ2-2 TRBV9 17 CASSVEVRGPNTGELFF TGTGCCAGCAGCGTAGAAGTAAGGGGACCCAACACCGGGGAGCTGTTTTTT
- - TRBJ1-5 TRBV27 16 CASGFGPPQLNQPQHF TGTGCCAGCGGCTTCGGTCCGCCGCAGCTCAATCAGCCCCAGCATTTT
- few TRBJ1-5 TRBV6-1 14 CASSEARWNQPQHF TGTGCCAGCAGTGAAGCCCGGTGGAATCAGCCCCAGCATTTT
TRBD2 - TRBJ2-2 TRBV7-3 17 CASSPQFPGGAFGELFF TGTGCCAGCAGCCCTCAATTTCCCGGGGGGGCCTTCGGGGAGCTGTTTTTT
- - TRBJ2-4 TRBV18 16 CASSPWTPLAKNIQYF TGTGCCAGCTCCCCATGGACACCTCTAGCCAAAAACATTCAGTACTTC
- - TRBJ1-3 TRBV7-8 18 CASSLATAQGVSGNTIYF TGTGCCAGCAGCTTAGCCACAGCACAAGGGGTCTCTGGAAACACCATATATTTT
TRBD2 once TRBJ2-1 TRBV7-3 15 CASSALAGGQNEQFF TGTGCCAGCAGCGCACTAGCGGGGGGCCAAAATGAGCAGTTCTTC
- - TRBJ2-2 TRBV9 15 CASSAFVGAPGELFF TGTGCCAGCAGCGCCTTCGTGGGGGCCCCCGGGGAGCTGTTTTTT
TRBD2 - TRBJ2-3 TRBV28 16 CASSLITGGRTDTQYF TGTGCCAGCAGTTTAATAACGGGGGGTCGCACAGATACGCAGTATTTT
TRBD2 - TRBJ2-5 TRBV7-3 15 CASSLQAGAAETQYF TGTGCCAGCAGCTTACAGGCGGGAGCGGCAGAGACCCAGTACTTC
- once TRBJ1-2 TRBV5-4 15 CASSSELAGNYGYTF TGTGCCAGCAGCTCGGAGCTGGCAGGGAACTATGGCTACACCTTC
- - TRBJ1-4 TRBV10-3 15 CAISESLGTGEKLFF TGTGCCATCAGTGAGTCCTTAGGGACGGGTGAAAAACTGTTTTTT
- - TRBJ2-4 TRBV11-2 15 CASSLGSGTKNIQYF TGTGCCAGCAGCTTAGGAAGTGGAACCAAAAACATTCAGTACTTC
- once TRBJ1-1 TRBV11-2 12 CASSTLNTEAFF TGTGCCAGCAGCACGTTGAACACTGAAGCTTTCTTT
- - TRBJ2-1 TRBV19 10 CASKDDEQFF TGTGCCAGTAAAGACGATGAGCAGTTCTTC
- - TRBJ2-3 TRBV7-3 14 CASSLGRDGDTQYF TGTGCCAGCAGCTTAGGACGGGATGGAGATACGCAGTATTTT
- - TRBJ2-6 TRBV12-5 18 CASGFGSNGGAGANVLTF TGTGCTAGTGGTTTTGGTTCCAACGGCGGGGCTGGGGCCAACGTCCTGACTTTC
- - TRBJ2-1 TRBV29-1 11 CSVDTYNEQFF TGCAGCGTTGACACGTACAATGAGCAGTTCTTC
- - TRBJ2-6 TRBV6-2/TRBV6-3 16 CASSFDRSSGANVLTF TGTGCCAGCAGTTTTGACAGGAGCTCTGGGGCCAACGTCCTGACTTTC
- - TRBJ1-4 TRBV6-2/TRBV6-3 16 CASSHGPRRPNEKLFF TGTGCCAGCAGTCACGGGCCCCGGAGGCCTAATGAAAAACTGTTTTTT
TRBD2 once TRBJ2-5 TRBV6-1 18 CASSEAQMGLAGWETQYF TGTGCCAGCAGTGAAGCCCAGATGGGACTAGCGGGGTGGGAGACCCAGTACTTC
- - TRBJ2-7 TRBV21-1 14 CASSTRDISYEQYF TGTGCCAGCAGCACCCGGGACATTTCCTACGAGCAGTACTTC
TRBD1 - TRBJ1-2 TRBV10-3 17 CAISGSRAGGSNYGYTF TGTGCCATCAGTGGCTCTCGGGCAGGGGGTTCTAACTATGGCTACACCTTC
- - TRBJ1-2 TRBV28 14 CASSLLRTLRGYTF TGTGCCAGCAGTTTATTGAGGACACTAAGGGGCTACACCTTC
- - TRBJ2-3 TRBV28 11 CASSFADTQYF TGTGCCAGCAGTTTTGCGGATACGCAGTATTTT
- - TRBJ1-5 TRBV5-6 14 CASSSGAGNQPQHF TGTGCCAGCAGCTCAGGGGCGGGCAATCAGCCCCAGCATTTT